This entry is about one TCR beta chain. Its antigen remains unidentified. This table comes from immunoSEQ multiplex PCR, and its TCRdb copy is limited to in-frame clones, with some not included. The sample comprises 150,000 to 180,000 clones, approximately 87% of which are singletons, and about 5% rests with the top ten. This record belongs to a study of T cell responses to AZD1222 COVID-19 vaccine. Study observations and caveats: The donor cohort was predominantly white British with a female majority, and clonal diversity may have been underestimated. Repertoire sampling happened only post peak T cell response. Only six people who got AZD1222 tested seropositive at baseline. When two AZD1222 doses had been given, Spike-specific TCR breadth and depth rose.

The material was peripheral blood, obtained on day 0 of MenACWY control vaccination. This TCR derives from an adult in good health.

This CDR3 is CASSSPGYNSPLHF. CDR3 nucleotides: TGTGCCAGCAGTTCACCAGGGTACAATTCACCCCTCCACTTT. This chain joins TRBV6-5 and TRBJ1-6; D may be TRBD1 (5 bases). The germline CDR1 and CDR2 sequences are MNHEY and SVGAGI. The germline V and J ends were trimmed by 4 bases and 7 bases, with 11 bases remaining between them. This CDR3 is 14 amino acids long.